One and the same sample provided the 27 T cell receptor beta chains below, sequenced in a study of blood T cell repertoires in COVID-19. Here immunoSEQ multiplex PCR was the method, and the copy in TCRdb shows in-frame clones only, minus some. The table shows around 230,000 clones, with almost 85% occurring only once. Sequences were obtained from peripheral blood. The source is a man aged 50 to 60 with COVID-19, enrolled during active disease.

V usage is TRBV5-1 and J usage is TRBJ1-6; no firm D call. Looked up from germline, CDR1 is SGHRS and CDR2 is YFSETQ. With 0 bases removed from V and 0 bases from J, the gap between germline ends came to 7 bases. The CDR3 runs to 16 residues. CDR3 protein: CASSLELASYNSPLHF. For the CDR3, the DNA is TGCGCCAGCAGCTTGGAGTTGGCCTCCTATAATTCACCCCTCCACTTT.

The chain joins TRBV7-3 to TRBJ1-1, with 8 positions matching TRBD1. Germline CDR1 reads SGHTA; CDR2 reads FQGTGA. Trimming at V came to 2 bases and at J to 1 base, leaving 3 bases not matched to a gene. The CDR3 length is 15 residues. CDR3: CASSLQGQENTEAFF. CDR3 DNA sequence: TGTGCCAGCAGCTTACAGGGACAGGAGAACACTGAAGCTTTCTTT.

The chain joins TRBV21-1 to TRBJ1-5. TRBV21-1 is listed as a pseudogene. The CDR3 is 16 amino acids. CDR3 sequence (DNA): TGTGCCAGCAGCAAATTGGCGGGTCTTAGCAATCAGCCCCAGCATTTT. Translating it yields CASSKLAGLSNQPQHF.

The chain recombines TRBV10-3 with TRBJ2-7; 8 nucleotides match TRBD2. With 10 bases clipped from V and 3 bases from J, the junction kept 11 bases outside the gene matches. The germline gives CDR1 ENHRY, CDR2 SYGVKD. The CDR3 loop spans 14 amino acids. The CDR3 here is CATLSGGAIYEQYF. The CDR3 coding sequence is TGTGCCACCCTGAGCGGGGGTGCTATCTACGAGCAGTACTTC.

This chain connects TRBV4-1 to TRBJ2-1, with TRBD2 matching 11 bases. Germline-derived CDR1 and CDR2 are MGHRA and YSYEKL. The ends lost 1 base at V and 0 bases at J; junction bases unmatched: 2. This CDR3 is 17 amino acids long. The CDR3 is CASSQVLAGDSYNEQFF. For the CDR3, the DNA is TGCGCCAGCAGCCAAGTACTAGCGGGGGACTCCTACAATGAGCAGTTCTTC.

The CDR3 protein is CAWTLSTDTQYF. The CDR3 region has the DNA TGTGCCTGGACCCTCAGCACAGATACGCAGTATTTT. This chain links TRBV30 with TRBJ2-3; D ambiguous. Trimming stripped 4 bases from V and 0 bases from J, with 5 bases between. CDR1 and CDR2 from the germline V gene are GTSNPN and SVGIG (reference sequence). The CDR3 is 12 amino acids.

The genes are TRBV11-2 and TRBJ1-5; D is possibly TRBD1 (5 bases). Trimming stripped 7 bases from V and 8 bases from J, with 21 bases between. There are 15 residues in the CDR3. The V gene's germline CDR1 is SGHAT and CDR2 FQNNGV. The CDR3 loop reads CASTRPGSVCEPQHF. The CDR3 nucleotides read TGTGCCAGCACCAGACCAGGGTCTGTTTGCGAGCCCCAGCATTTT.

V gene TRBV29-1 combines with J gene TRBJ2-7, with 7 bases that match TRBD1. CDR1 and CDR2 (germline): SQVTM, ANQGSEA. After removal of 6 bases from V and 1 base from J, the junction contained 6 bases not matched to a gene. The CDR3 is 13 residues long. The CDR3 reads CSVGNRGSYEQYF. CDR3 nucleotide sequence: TGCAGCGTCGGGAACAGGGGATCCTACGAGCAGTACTTC.

The rearrangement joins TRBV5-1 to TRBJ2-4; D is undetermined. V was pared by 4 bases and J by 0 bases, with 14 bases between. The CDR3 is 16 amino acids. Per the germline V gene, CDR1 is SGHRS and CDR2 is YFSETQ. The CDR3 loop is CASSPDPTVAKNIQYF. The CDR3 nucleotides are TGCGCCAGCAGCCCCGACCCTACAGTAGCCAAAAACATTCAGTACTTC.

The rearrangement links TRBV24-1 to TRBJ2-1; 9 bases are shared with TRBD1. The germline V gene has CDR1 KGHDR and CDR2 SFDVKD. The CDR3 runs 14 residues. V was clipped by 8 bases and J by 8 bases; unmatched bases: 9. In DNA, the CDR3 is TGTGCCACCAATCCGGGACAGGGCCCCGATGAGCAGTTCTTC. Its translation: CATNPGQGPDEQFF.

The rearrangement links TRBV30 to TRBJ2-3; 9 bases are shared with TRBD2. V shed 3 bases, J shed 0 bases, and the junction held 10 bases outside the gene matches. This CDR3 has 17 residues. Germline-derived CDR1 and CDR2 are GTSNPN and SVGIG (reference sequence). CDR3: CAWSPKRGGASTDTQYF. CDR3 DNA sequence: TGTGCCTGGAGCCCTAAGCGCGGGGGGGCTAGCACAGATACGCAGTATTTT. The full variable domain, its missing parts supplied by reference TRBV30 and TRBJ2-3, is SQTIHQWPATLVQPVGSPLSLECTVEGTSNPNLYWYRQAAGRGLQLLFYSVGIGQISSEVPQNLSASRPQDRQFILSSKKLLLSDSGFYLCAWSPKRGGASTDTQYFGPGTRLTVL.

This rearrangement joins TRBV5-1 to TRBJ1-1, with D perhaps TRBD1 (6 bases). Germline-derived CDR1 and CDR2 are SGHRS and YFSETQ. The CDR3 covers 13 residues. Trimming took 4 bases from V and 6 from J, leaving 13 bases between them. The CDR3 loop reads CASSSDRNAEAFF. DNA for the CDR3: TGCGCCAGCAGCAGTGACAGGAATGCTGAAGCTTTCTTT. Full variable domain (remainder filled in from reference TRBV5-1 and TRBJ1-1): KAGVTQTPRYLIKTRGQQVTLSCSPISGHRSVSWYQQTPGQGLQFLFEYFSETQRNKGNFPGRFSGRQFSNSRSEMNVSTLELGDSALYLCASSSDRNAEAFFGQGTRLTVV.

This chain uses TRBV14 with TRBJ2-5, with D possibly matching TRBD1 (5 bases). Germline CDR1 and CDR2: SGHDN and FVKESK. The CDR3 extends over 15 amino acids. Between the trimmed V and J ends, which lost 5 bases and 1 base, there was a span of 14 bases. DNA of the CDR3: TGTGCCAGCAGCTACCTATTGGGGCCCCAAGAGACCCAGTACTTC. Its translation is CASSYLLGPQETQYF.

This clone is a singleton in its sample. V gene TRBV3-1 (or the pseudogene TRBV3-2) combines with J gene TRBJ2-7; a possible D gene is TRBD1 (5 bases). The CDR3 has 13 residues. Trimming left V 4 bases short and J 5 bases short, with 12 bases between. From germline, CDR1 is LGHDT and CDR2 YNNKEL (reference sequence). The CDR3 loop reads CASSRRGTNEQYF. The CDR3 DNA reads as TGTGCCAGCAGCCGAAGGGGTACGAACGAGCAGTACTTC.

The chain is built from TRBV3-1 (or the pseudogene TRBV3-2) and TRBJ1-3, with D uncertain. The CDR3 is 12 residues long. Germline V gene lookup returns CDR1 LGHDT and CDR2 YNNKEL (reference sequence). The ends were cut back, 3 bases at V and 3 bases at J, with 3 bases in the middle. CDR3 sequence reads: CASSQSGNTIYF. The CDR3 region has the DNA TGTGCCAGCAGCCAGAGTGGAAACACCATATATTTT.

The chain joins TRBV5-1 to TRBJ2-1, with TRBD2 as a possible D gene (5 bases). Trimming stripped 4 bases from V and 2 bases from J, with 13 bases between. Germline V gene data show CDR1 as SGHRS and CDR2 as YFSETQ. The CDR3 runs 15 residues. The CDR3 region is CASSRARGTYNEQFF. The CDR3 DNA reads as TGCGCCAGCAGCCGGGCTCGGGGTACCTACAATGAGCAGTTCTTC.

V usage is TRBV3-1 (or the pseudogene TRBV3-2) and J usage is TRBJ1-1; maybe TRBD1 (5 bases). The CDR3 loop spans 15 amino acids. The germline gives CDR1 LGHDT, CDR2 YNNKEL (reference sequence). Trimming left V 3 bases short and J 0 bases short, with 11 bases between. CDR3 in amino acids: CASSHQGLMNTEAFF. The CDR3 nucleotides read TGTGCCAGCAGCCACCAGGGACTAATGAACACTGAAGCTTTCTTT.

This chain uses TRBV10-3 with TRBJ1-5, with D uncertain. Trimming pared 3 bases from V and 4 bases from J, leaving 4 bases between. Germline V gene lookup returns CDR1 ENHRY and CDR2 SYGVKD. The CDR3 is 12 residues long. The CDR3 loop is CAISDPNQPQHF. The CDR3 bases are TGTGCCATCAGTGATCCGAATCAGCCCCAGCATTTT.

The J gene is TRBJ1-6, the V gene TRBV3-1 (or the pseudogene TRBV3-2); D may be TRBD1 (6 bases). CDR1 and CDR2 (germline): LGHDT, YNNKEL (reference sequence). V lost 0 bases to trimming and J lost 0 bases, with 12 bases between them. The CDR3 runs to 18 residues. The CDR3 sequence: CASSQDWGQSSYNSPLHF. For the CDR3, the DNA is TGTGCCAGCAGCCAAGATTGGGGGCAAAGCTCCTATAATTCACCCCTCCACTTT.

The chain joins TRBV19 to TRBJ2-7; TRBD1 agrees at 9 bases. This CDR3 has 15 amino acids. Germline CDR1 is LNHDA and CDR2 is SQIVND (reference sequence). Trimming cost V 5 bases and J 5 bases; bases outside gene matches: 10. The CDR3 nucleotides are TGTGCCAGTAGTCCGTGGACAGGGGCGTCCCACGAGCAGTACTTC. Translated: CASSPWTGASHEQYF.

The chain carries TRBV5-6 and TRBJ1-1; D unclear. Germline V CDR1 and CDR2: SGHDT, YYEEEE. Trimming cost V 6 bases and J 10 bases, with 16 bases left between them. The CDR3 contains 12 residues. CDR3 amino acids: CASTNRMGRAFF. In DNA, the CDR3 is TGTGCCAGCACTAACCGGATGGGGAGAGCTTTCTTT. The full variable domain, with the rest looked up from reference TRBV5-6 and TRBJ1-1, is DAGVTQSPTHLIKTRGQQVTLRCSPKSGHDTVSWYQQALGQGPQFIFQYYEEEERQRGNFPDRFSGHQFPNYSSELNVNALLLGDSALYLCASTNRMGRAFFGQGTRLTVV.

A note on this clone: One end of the junction fails to match germline, which may point to a read error. The rearrangement links TRBV9 to TRBJ2-7, with 9 positions matching TRBD2. CDR3 length equals 16 residues. Germline V gives CDR1 SGDLS, CDR2 YYNGEE. CDR3 in amino acids: CARSTRGGGDFYEQYF. The CDR3 DNA follows: TGTGCCCGCAGCACGCGGGGCGGGGGGGATTTTTACGAGCAGTACTTC.

This chain uses TRBV7-8 with TRBJ1-1; maybe TRBD1 (5 bases). The ends were cut back, 5 bases at V and 8 bases at J, with 15 bases in the middle. Germline V gene sequence: CDR1 SGHVS, CDR2 FQNEAQ. This CDR3 is built from 13 residues. The CDR3 DNA follows: TGTGCCAGCAGCACCGGGCAGGGAACAGAAGCTTTCTTT. Amino acids: CASSTGQGTEAFF.

The rearrangement links TRBV4-3 to TRBJ2-2; 8 bases match TRBD1. This CDR3 spans 18 amino acids. With V trimmed by 0 bases and J by 1 base, 7 bases remained unmatched. Per the germline V gene, CDR1 is LGHNA and CDR2 is YSLEER. Here the CDR3 DNA reads TGCGCCAGCAGCCAAGACTCCCGGACAGGGATGAACACCGGGGAGCTGTTTTTT. This codes for CASSQDSRTGMNTGELFF.

The chain combines TRBV11-3 with TRBJ2-3, with 7 bases aligning to TRBD1. Trimming removed 5 bases from V and 1 base from J; junction bases left unmatched: 3. The CDR3 consists of 14 residues. Per the germline V gene, CDR1 is SGHNT and CDR2 is YENEEA. The CDR3 loop reads CASSEGAGTDTQYF. As DNA, the CDR3 is TGTGCCAGCAGCGAGGGGGCCGGCACAGATACGCAGTATTTT.

In this sample, this clone turned up a few times. The chain carries TRBV19 and TRBJ2-6; D is unresolved. Trimming cost V 7 bases and J 4 bases, with 14 bases left between them. Per germline, CDR1 LNHDA and CDR2 SQIVND (reference sequence). CDR3 length equals 15 residues. The DNA of the CDR3 is TGTGCCAGTACCCCTGCGGATACCGGGGCCAACGTCCTGACTTTC. Translation: CASTPADTGANVLTF.

Of note for this clone: One end of the junction is discordant with germline, which a read error may explain. J is TRBJ2-7 and V is TRBV5-1; 9 bases fit TRBD1. The CDR3 runs to 16 residues. Germline assignment: CDR1 SGHRS and CDR2 YFSETQ. The CDR3 bases are TGCGCCAGCAGCCCCGATACGGGACAGGGTAGGGCGAGATGTCTATTC. Its translation: CASSPDTGQGRARCLF.